Described below is a single TCR beta chain sequence and its context. Its antigen is as yet unknown. Deep level was the assay's run setting. The protocol was immunoSEQ multiplex PCR, while the TCRdb copy is restricted to in-frame clones and leaves out a portion. The sample holds some 2 million clones; about 95% are singletons and the top ten take 1% to 1.3%. Germline V CDR1 and CDR2: DFQATT, SNEGSKA (reference sequence). V lost 6 bases and J lost 7, with 10 bases in between. CDR3 size: 10 residues. The naive CD8 fraction comprised CD45RO-negative cells positively selected for CCR7 and excluded terminally differentiated effector memory CD45RA+ cells. These data originate in a study of shared clonotypes between healthy human individuals. Regarding the study as a whole: With a handful of donors compared, roughly 4.9% of naive CD4 clonotypes were shared.

The TCR comes from a man aged 18 to 30 in good health. The chain carries TRBV20-1 and TRBJ2-7, with unresolved D. Sequenced: naive CD8+ T cells sorted from blood. The CDR3 here is CSAGLVEQYF. The DNA of the CDR3 is TGCAGTGCGGGTTTGGTGGAGCAGTACTTC.